The entry below gives a single TCR beta chain sequence along with its context. This record comes from a study of blood T cell repertoires in COVID-19. Study details: PBMCs, B-cell-depleted T cells, or T cells provided the cDNA or gDNA that made up the material.

Profiled with immunoSEQ multiplex PCR; TCRdb holds only in-frame clones, not every one. The repertoire includes fewer than 150,000 clones, around 87% of them detected once, and about 3.6% sits in the top ten. Sequencing was carried out using peripheral blood. This clonotype was sampled from a woman in her fifties or sixties with acute or convalescent COVID-19.

CDR3 sequence reads: CASSLVGSGITDTQYF. In DNA form, the CDR3 reads TGTGCCAGCAGCTTGGTGGGAAGCGGAATCACAGATACGCAGTATTTT. The V gene is TRBV5-4, the J gene TRBJ2-3, with a tentative D call TRBD2 (5 bases). Germline CDR1 reads SGHNT; CDR2 reads YYREEE (reference sequence). V gave up 0 bases and J gave up 2 bases, with 13 bases separating them. The CDR3 length is 16 residues.